Listed here are 32 T cell receptor beta chains from one sample, sequenced in a study of CD8 T cells in ankylosing spondylitis. Study results and limitations: What appeared characteristic of ankylosing spondylitis blood was a TCR beta motif of under 10 highly homologous variants.

No antigens are known for them. TCRdb analysed the 5' RACE reads with MiXCR anew, one entry per CDR3 protein. The top ten clones hold under 20% of a sample with under 950,000 distinct CDR3 sequences, under 20% of them seen once. The source material was blood, either unsorted or a sorted T cell fraction (not recorded which). Receptor source: a male donor with ankylosing spondylitis.

This clonotype was recorded many times. The V call is TRBV12-3 or TRBV12-4, the J call TRBJ1-6; tentative D call: TRBD1 (5 bases). V gave up 6 bases and J gave up 4 bases, with 19 bases separating them. The length of the CDR3 is 17 residues. CDR3 loop: CASRKWYGRVYNSPLHF. In DNA form, the CDR3 reads TGTGCCAGCAGGAAGTGGTACGGCAGGGTGTATAATTCACCCCTCCACTTT.

This clonotype was picked up a small number of times. V and J are TRBV2 and TRBJ2-5; D tentatively reads TRBD1 or TRBD2 (5 bases each). The CDR3 extends over 15 amino acids. Trimming shortened V by 6 bases and J by 4 bases, and 18 bases separated the two germline ends. Germline loops: CDR1 SNHLY, CDR2 FYNNEI. The CDR3 loop is CASSPRGDLGETQYF. The CDR3 DNA follows: TGTGCCAGCAGCCCGCGAGGGGACCTGGGAGAGACCCAGTACTTC. The complete variable domain, with remaining parts taken from reference TRBV2 and TRBJ2-5, reads EPEVTQTPSHQVTQMGQEVILRCVPISNHLYFYWYRQILGQKVEFLVSFYNNEISEKSEIFDDQFSVERPDGSNFTLKIRSTKLEDSAMYFCASSPRGDLGETQYFGPGTRLLVL.

This clonotype was detected only a few times. For the CDR3, the DNA is TGTGCCAGCAGTCCCGGACAGGGCTTGAACTATGGCTACACCTTC. Protein sequence: CASSPGQGLNYGYTF. The chain is built from TRBV13 and TRBJ1-2, with 8 nucleotides matching TRBD1. Germline CDR1 and CDR2: PRHDT and FYEKMQ (reference sequence). The ends lost 6 bases at V and 2 bases at J; junction bases unmatched: 8. The CDR3 sequence is 15 residues long.

The gene calls are TRBV21-1 and TRBJ2-3; the table's D call, TRBD1, has no DNA check behind it. TRBV21-1 is assigned pseudogene status. The CDR3 extends over 19 amino acids. The CDR3 loop reads CASSKGGTRQEAIPDTQYF. The CDR3 DNA is TGTGCCAGCAGCAAAGGAGGGACACGACAGGAAGCTATCCCAGATACGCAGTATTTT.

The chain links TRBV20-1 to TRBJ2-2; 10 positions agree with TRBD2. The CDR3 sequence is 18 residues long. Looked up from germline, CDR1 is DFQATT and CDR2 is SNEGSKA (reference sequence). The trim removed 0 bases at V and 7 bases at J, leaving 14 bases unmatched. CDR3: CSARDQGASGSLSGELFF. The CDR3 nucleotides read TGCAGTGCTAGAGACCAAGGGGCTAGCGGGAGTTTGAGCGGGGAGCTGTTTTTT.

This clonotype was seen a handful of times. V and J are TRBV20-1 and TRBJ2-1; 11 bases line up with TRBD2. Germline V gene sequence: CDR1 DFQATT, CDR2 SNEGSKA (reference sequence). This CDR3 contains 14 residues. The ends lost 4 bases at V and 3 bases at J; junction bases unmatched: 2. The CDR3 here is CSANSGGVYNEQFF. CDR3 sequence (DNA): TGCAGTGCTAATAGCGGGGGGGTCTACAATGAGCAGTTCTTC.

The rearrangement links TRBV4-1 to TRBJ1-5; 8 bases align to TRBD1. Trimming removed 1 base from V and 3 bases from J; junction bases left unmatched: 5. The CDR3 extends over 16 amino acids. From germline, CDR1 is MGHRA and CDR2 YSYEKL. The CDR3 nucleotides read TGCGCCAGCAGCCAAGGGACAGGGCCTCTCAATCAGCCCCAGCATTTT. Translation: CASSQGTGPLNQPQHF.

A remark on this clonotype: One junction end does not reproduce the germline sequence, and a read error may be involved. The rearrangement uses TRBV6-2 or TRBV6-3 and TRBJ1-5; D unclear. Germline V gene lookup returns CDR1 MNHEY and CDR2 SVGEGT. The CDR3 runs to 16 residues. In DNA form, the CDR3 reads TGTGGCAGCAGTTACGCCTCAATCTATAGCAATCAGCCCCAGCATTTT. Translation: CGSSYASIYSNQPQHF.

The CDR3 nucleotides read TGTGCCATCAGTGATATAGCGGGATCTGGGATCCATGAGCAGTTCTTC. This gives the protein CAISDIAGSGIHEQFF. The rearrangement joins TRBV10-3 to TRBJ2-1, with 8 positions matching TRBD2. This CDR3 spans 16 amino acids. V lost 3 bases and J lost 8; bases outside the gene matches: 12. Looked up from germline, CDR1 is ENHRY and CDR2 is SYGVKD.

CDR3: CASADGQVYEQYF. CDR3 DNA: TGTGCCAGCGCGGATGGACAGGTCTACGAGCAGTACTTC. The chain carries TRBV6-1 and TRBJ2-7; 7 nucleotides match TRBD1. V lost 8 bases and J lost 3; bases outside the gene matches: 7. There are 13 residues in the CDR3. Looked up from germline, CDR1 is MNHNS and CDR2 is SASEGT.

CDR3 sequence: CASSPGSYRSYEQYF. As DNA, the CDR3 is TGTGCCAGCAGTCCCGGGTCCTACCGCTCCTACGAGCAGTACTTC. The chain carries TRBV12-3 or TRBV12-4 and TRBJ2-7; D gene ambiguous. Trimming stripped 5 bases from V and 0 bases from J, with 14 bases between. CDR3 length: 15 residues.

In its sample, this clonotype was seen a few times. The chain is built from TRBV20-1 and TRBJ1-6; D perhaps matches TRBD1 (6 bases). CDR1 is DFQATT and CDR2 is SNEGSKA in the germline V gene (reference sequence). This CDR3 region has 17 residues. V was trimmed by 3 bases and J by 6 bases, leaving 21 bases between them. CDR3 residues: CSASPVGARTINSPLHF. CDR3 in DNA: TGCAGTGCTAGCCCGGTGGGGGCGCGCACTATTAATTCACCCCTCCACTTT.

CDR3 protein: CASSSQPGTITDTQYF. In DNA, the CDR3 is TGCGCCAGCAGCTCCCAACCGGGCACTATCACAGATACGCAGTATTTT. This sequence joins TRBV4-3 and TRBJ2-3, with D unclear. The V end lost 5 bases, the J end lost 2 bases, and 17 bases lay between the germline ends. There are 16 residues in the CDR3. The germline CDR1 and CDR2 sequences are LGHNA and YSLEER.

This clonotype has only a few counts. This chain connects TRBV12-3 or TRBV12-4 to TRBJ1-2, with 7 bases identical to TRBD1. The CDR3 has 16 residues. With 1 base clipped from V and 7 bases from J, the junction kept 12 bases outside the gene matches. DNA for the CDR3: TGTGCCAGCAGTTTAGAAGGGGGCCGCGGCCGTGGTGGCTACACCTTC. The encoded protein is CASSLEGGRGRGGYTF.

This chain links TRBV9 with TRBJ2-1, with D hard to call. V was pared by 0 bases and J by 5 bases, with 12 bases between. CDR1 is SGDLS and CDR2 is YYNGEE in the germline V gene. The CDR3 consists of 15 residues. For the CDR3, the DNA is TGTGCCAGCAGCGTAGGGAACGGTTTAGACAATGAGCAGTTCTTC. Translating it yields CASSVGNGLDNEQFF.

The chain carries TRBV12-3 or TRBV12-4 and TRBJ2-1; tentative D call: TRBD2 (6 bases). The CDR3 spans 15 residues. The V gene lost 6 bases and the J gene lost 3 bases, with 15 bases spanning the gap. The CDR3 loop is CASRQPGLIYNEQFF. The CDR3 DNA is TGTGCCAGCAGGCAACCGGGACTTATCTACAATGAGCAGTTCTTC.

The V and J genes are TRBV10-3 and TRBJ2-2; 8 bases fit TRBD1. J was trimmed by 3 bases and V by 3 bases; bases with no gene match: 6. The CDR3 has 16 amino acids. CDR1 and CDR2 (germline): ENHRY, SYGVKD. The CDR3 sequence is CAISEDGQGDTGELFF. The CDR3 nucleotides are TGTGCCATCAGTGAAGATGGACAGGGCGACACCGGGGAGCTGTTTTTT.

J is TRBJ2-7 and V is TRBV27; TRBD2 might be the D (5 bases). Trimming removed 3 bases at V and 3 bases at J, with 12 bases between. Germline assignment: CDR1 MNHEY and CDR2 SMNVEV (reference sequence). The CDR3 consists of 14 residues. The CDR3: CASSFGGPYYEQYF. The DNA of the CDR3 is TGTGCCAGCAGTTTTGGCGGGCCCTACTACGAGCAGTACTTC.

This chain joins TRBV19 and TRBJ2-7; the match to TRBD2 covers 10 bases. J was trimmed by 5 bases and V by 5 bases; bases with no gene match: 6. The CDR3 loop spans 14 amino acids. Germline values: CDR1 LNHDA, CDR2 SQIVND (reference sequence). In DNA form, the CDR3 reads TGTGCCAGTAGTCACGTAGCGGGGGGAGACGAGCAGTACTTC. Protein product: CASSHVAGGDEQYF.

The chain is built from TRBV20-1 and TRBJ2-7; D is tentatively TRBD1 or TRBD2 (6 bases each). V shed 4 bases and J shed 7 bases, with 26 bases lying between them. CDR1 and CDR2 from the germline V gene are DFQATT and SNEGSKA (reference sequence). The CDR3 is 16 residues long. The CDR3 reads CSAIIGGGSKAREQYF. The CDR3 DNA reads TGCAGTGCTATTATCGGGGGCGGCTCCAAGGCGCGGGAGCAGTACTTC.

The chain couples TRBV2 to TRBJ1-5; D possibly corresponds to TRBD1 (5 bases). Germline-derived CDR1 and CDR2 are SNHLY and FYNNEI. The V end was cut by 4 bases, the J end by 7 bases, with 11 bases between. The CDR3 is 13 amino acids. The CDR3 sequence is CASSGAREQPQHF. DNA of the CDR3: TGTGCCAGCAGTGGGGCCAGGGAACAGCCCCAGCATTTT.

V gene TRBV14 combines with J gene TRBJ1-2; D is perhaps TRBD1 (6 bases). Germline V gives CDR1 SGHDN, CDR2 FVKESK. The V and J ends lost 4 bases and 4 bases respectively, with 13 bases between them. The CDR3 has 14 residues. CDR3 amino acids: CASSPDSFSYGYTF. The CDR3 DNA follows: TGTGCCAGCAGCCCGGACAGTTTTTCCTATGGCTACACCTTC. The full variable domain, with the rest looked up from reference TRBV14 and TRBJ1-2, is EAGVTQFPSHSVIEKGQTVTLRCDPISGHDNLYWYRRVMGKEIKFLLHFVKESKQDESGMPNNRFLAERTGGTYSTLKVQPAELEDSGVYFCASSPDSFSYGYTFGSGTRLTVV.

The chain links TRBV12-3 or TRBV12-4 to TRBJ2-7, with a possible D match to TRBD2 (5 bases). CDR3 size: 13 residues. With 5 bases removed from V and 3 bases from J, the gap between germline ends came to 11 bases. CDR3 in amino acids: CASSGLQFYEQYF. CDR3 DNA: TGTGCCAGCAGTGGACTCCAATTCTACGAGCAGTACTTC.

The V and J genes are TRBV2 and TRBJ2-5; tentatively, D is TRBD2 (6 bases). The V gene lost 2 bases and the J gene lost 5 bases, with 12 bases spanning the gap. Germline V CDR1 and CDR2: SNHLY, FYNNEI. This CDR3 contains 14 residues. In DNA, the CDR3 is TGTGCCAGCAGTGAAAGGGGAGGTCCCGAGACCCAGTACTTC. Amino acid sequence: CASSERGGPETQYF.

This clonotype appeared a few times. The genes are TRBV30 and TRBJ1-1, with 9 bases fitting TRBD1. Germline CDR1 GTSNPN, CDR2 SVGIG (reference sequence). V lost 0 bases to trimming and J lost 0 bases; unmatched junction nucleotides: 5. The CDR3 has 16 amino acids. CDR3 bases: TGTGCCTGGAGTGTATCGAGGACAGGGGTGAACACTGAAGCTTTCTTT. It codes for CAWSVSRTGVNTEAFF.

This clonotype has more than one count but fewer than ten. This chain uses TRBV11-2 with TRBJ1-3; 7 bases match TRBD1. Trimming took 2 bases from V and 2 from J; bases not matched to a gene: 15. The CDR3 runs to 19 residues. Germline CDR1 is SGHAT and CDR2 is FQNNGV. CDR3 nucleotides: TGTGCCAGCAGCTTATGGAATTCCGGACAGGCTGCCCCTGGAAACACCATATATTTT. This encodes CASSLWNSGQAAPGNTIYF.

In its sample, this clonotype was seen a few times. The chain carries TRBV3-1 and TRBJ2-2; no firm D call. Trimming pared 1 base from V and 3 bases from J, leaving 9 bases between. From germline, CDR1 is LGHDT and CDR2 YNNKEL (reference sequence). This CDR3 comprises 15 residues. CDR3 sequence reads: CASSQGLGYTGELFF. The CDR3 coding sequence is TGTGCCAGCAGCCAAGGGCTGGGGTACACCGGGGAGCTGTTTTTT.

This clonotype was seen at least ten times. The V and J genes are TRBV5-1 and TRBJ2-5, with D perhaps given as TRBD1 or TRBD2 (5 bases each). CDR3 size: 13 residues. Trimming removed 5 bases from V and 2 bases from J, with 10 bases in between. The germline V gene has CDR1 SGHRS and CDR2 YFSETQ. CDR3 residues: CASRVRGQETQYF. CDR3 DNA: TGCGCCAGCAGGGTGAGGGGACAAGAGACCCAGTACTTC.

The chain uses TRBV4-1 and TRBJ2-1; 7 bases line up with TRBD2. Germline CDR1 reads MGHRA; CDR2 reads YSYEKL. J gave up 0 bases and V 0 bases, and 2 bases lay outside the gene matches. CDR3 length: 16 residues. CDR3 in amino acids: CASSQEGGGSYNEQFF. For the CDR3, the DNA is TGCGCCAGCAGCCAAGAGGGGGGGGGCTCCTACAATGAGCAGTTCTTC.

There are a few counts of this clonotype. The chain links TRBV27 to TRBJ2-3; 13 bases are a match to TRBD2. V dropped 6 bases and J dropped 3; count of bases not matched to a gene: 6. Germline loops: CDR1 MNHEY, CDR2 SMNVEV (reference sequence). The CDR3 has 16 amino acids. CDR3 sequence: CASRSGLAGVTDTQYF. As DNA, the CDR3 is TGTGCCAGCAGATCCGGACTAGCGGGAGTGACAGATACGCAGTATTTT.

V gene TRBV5-1 combines with J gene TRBJ2-5, with 12 bases aligning to TRBD2. Germline V CDR1 and CDR2: SGHRS, YFSETQ. The CDR3 sequence is 17 residues long. Trimming removed 0 bases from V and 2 bases from J; junction bases left unmatched: 5. CDR3 in DNA: TGCGCCAGCAGCTTGGGCCGACTAGCGGGGGCACAAGAGACCCAGTACTTC. Translating gives CASSLGRLAGAQETQYF.

The chain recombines TRBV24-1 with TRBJ2-1; 9 bases fit TRBD2. Trimming removed 5 bases from V and 4 bases from J; junction bases left unmatched: 5. Germline CDR1 KGHDR, CDR2 SFDVKD. The CDR3 is 15 amino acids. The CDR3, as DNA: TGTGCCACCAGTGCCCCAGCGGGAGGATACAATGAGCAGTTCTTC. Its translation is CATSAPAGGYNEQFF.